What follows are 25 T cell receptor beta chains derived from one specimen sequenced in a study of CD8 T cells in ankylosing spondylitis. TCRdb fed the 5' RACE reads into MiXCR, producing one record per CDR3 protein. The sample comprises hundreds of thousands of distinct CDR3 sequences, approximately 24% of which are singletons, and around 6.3% rests with the top ten. The sequencing sample was made of blood, either unsorted or a sorted T cell fraction (not recorded which). Every receptor here comes from a male donor with ankylosing spondylitis or in good health (not recorded which).

This clonotype was counted at least ten times. The chain carries TRBV20-1 and TRBJ2-1; 8 bases align to TRBD2. The trim removed 4 bases at V and 1 base at J, leaving 3 bases unmatched. Germline-derived CDR1 and CDR2 are DFQATT and SNEGSKA (reference sequence). This CDR3 is 14 amino acids long. CDR3 residues: CSATREGSYNEQFF. The CDR3 DNA sequence: TGCAGTGCTACCCGGGAGGGGTCCTACAATGAGCAGTTCTTC.

This clonotype has ten or more counts. The junction differs from germline at one of its ends, possibly a read error. This rearrangement joins TRBV5-1 to TRBJ1-4; no firm D call. Germline CDR1 and CDR2: SGHRS and YFSETQ. The CDR3 length is 12 residues. The CDR3 sequence: CASSLAENVVFF. The CDR3 nucleotides read TGCGCCAGCAGCTTGGCAGAGAATGTGGTGTTCTTT.

Ten or more counts support this clonotype. This sequence joins TRBV10-3 and TRBJ2-1; 14 bases line up with TRBD2. The junction had 9 bases not matched to a gene; V was cut back by 7 bases and J by 16 bases. The CDR3 is made up of 13 amino acids. Germline V gives CDR1 ENHRY, CDR2 SYGVKD. This chain's CDR3 is CAIKGTSGSGSFF. For the CDR3, the DNA is TGTGCCATCAAGGGGACTAGCGGGAGTGGGTCCTTCTTC.

V usage is TRBV5-1 and J usage is TRBJ2-5, with TRBD2 matching 7 bases. Germline CDR1 reads SGHRS; CDR2 reads YFSETQ. V lost 1 base and J lost 2; bases outside the gene matches: 2. CDR3 length: 14 amino acids. CDR3 loop: CASSLWEGQETQYF. In DNA form, the CDR3 reads TGCGCCAGCAGCTTGTGGGAGGGTCAAGAGACCCAGTACTTC.

J is TRBJ2-1 and V is TRBV9, with 7 bases lining up with TRBD1. The germline gives CDR1 SGDLS, CDR2 YYNGEE. This CDR3 contains 15 residues. The ends lost 3 bases at V and 3 bases at J; junction bases unmatched: 6. Here the CDR3 DNA reads TGTGCCAGCAGCGAGGGACAGACTCTCTACAATGAGCAGTTCTTC. Its translation: CASSEGQTLYNEQFF.

This chain joins TRBV5-5 and TRBJ2-2; 7 bases are shared with TRBD1. The CDR3 totals 16 residues. Germline trimming cut 0 bases from V and 6 bases from J; bases unmatched to any gene: 8. Germline V CDR1 and CDR2: SGHKS, YYEKEE (reference sequence). The CDR3 region is CASSLDPSQGAGELFF. In DNA form, the CDR3 reads TGTGCCAGCAGCTTGGATCCTTCCCAGGGGGCCGGGGAGCTGTTTTTT.

This clonotype has a count of ten or more. The CDR3 coding sequence is TGTGCCAGCAGCTTAGCGCGACTAGCGGGAGGAGAGACCCAGTACTTC. It codes for CASSLARLAGGETQYF. V gene TRBV7-8 combines with J gene TRBJ2-5; 13 nucleotides line up with TRBD2. CDR1 SGHVS and CDR2 FQNEAQ come from the germline V gene. The CDR3 length is 16 residues. With V trimmed by 0 bases and J by 4 bases, 2 bases remained unmatched. The full variable domain, completed using reference TRBV7-8 and TRBJ2-5, is GAGVSQSPRYKVAKRGQDVALRCDPISGHVSLFWYQQALGQGPEFLTYFQNEAQLDKSGLPSDRFFAERPEGSVSTLKIQRTQQEDSAVYLCASSLARLAGGETQYFGPGTRLLVL.

The chain is built from TRBV4-2 and TRBJ2-6; perhaps D is TRBD1 or TRBD2 (5 bases each). The V gene's germline CDR1 is LGHNA and CDR2 YNFKEQ. CDR3 length equals 19 residues. The V end lost 0 bases, the J end lost 0 bases, and 15 bases lay between the germline ends. CDR3 sequence reads: CASSQEGTGGLSGANVLTF. CDR3 nucleotide sequence: TGTGCCAGCAGCCAAGAGGGCACAGGTGGACTCTCTGGGGCCAACGTCCTGACTTTC.

The rearrangement links TRBV2 to TRBJ1-1; D ambiguous. Germline CDR1 SNHLY, CDR2 FYNNEI. Trimming took off 3 bases at V and 1 base at J, with 9 bases between the two ends. This CDR3 is built from 14 residues. As DNA, the CDR3 is TGTGCCAGCAGTGAGGGCCCGAAGAACACTGAAGCTTTCTTT. It encodes CASSEGPKNTEAFF.

This clonotype was seen repeatedly, ten times or more. The rearrangement uses TRBV5-1 and TRBJ2-7, with D tentatively TRBD2 (6 bases). Germline CDR1 SGHRS, CDR2 YFSETQ. V was pared by 6 bases and J by 7 bases, with 14 bases between. The CDR3 is 12 amino acids. CDR3 DNA sequence: TGCGCCAGCACCGGAGGGCCGTTGGAGCAGTACTTC. Protein: CASTGGPLEQYF. The full variable domain, completed using reference TRBV5-1 and TRBJ2-7, is KAGVTQTPRYLIKTRGQQVTLSCSPISGHRSVSWYQQTPGQGLQFLFEYFSETQRNKGNFPGRFSGRQFSNSRSEMNVSTLELGDSALYLCASTGGPLEQYFGPGTRLTVT.

Many counts were recorded for this clonotype. The chain combines TRBV12-3 or TRBV12-4 with TRBJ1-6; D not resolved. The CDR3 has 13 residues. V lost 5 bases and J 9 bases, leaving 11 bases between the germline ends. The CDR3 sequence: CASSGDKSSPLHF. As DNA, the CDR3 is TGTGCCAGCAGTGGGGATAAGAGTTCACCCCTCCACTTT.

V is TRBV6-1 and J is TRBJ2-7; 9 bases are shared with TRBD1. Trimming removed 6 bases from V and 3 bases from J; junction bases left unmatched: 6. This CDR3 is built from 14 residues. The germline gives CDR1 MNHNS, CDR2 SASEGT. DNA for the CDR3: TGTGCCAGCAGCGGACAGGGGACCCTCTACGAGCAGTACTTC. Its protein product is CASSGQGTLYEQYF.

On this clonotype itself: One junction end disagrees with the germline gene, perhaps due to a read error. The rearrangement joins TRBV7-7 to TRBJ2-5, with a possible D match to TRBD2 (5 bases). Germline loops: CDR1 SSHAT, CDR2 FNYEAQ (reference sequence). The CDR3 is 14 amino acids. This chain's CDR3 is CASSLAVRGETQYF. CDR3 sequence (DNA): TGTGCTAGCAGCTTAGCCGTCCGGGGAGAGACCCAGTACTTC.

V is TRBV4-2 and J is TRBJ2-7; D might be TRBD1 (6 bases). Trimming removed 0 bases at V and 3 bases at J, with 9 bases between. CDR3 length equals 14 residues. Germline loops: CDR1 LGHNA, CDR2 YNFKEQ. CDR3 region: CASSQEGAVYEQYF. The CDR3 DNA reads TGTGCCAGCAGCCAAGAGGGGGCTGTCTACGAGCAGTACTTC.

The chain has TRBV6-1 and TRBJ2-7, with a tentative D call TRBD2 (6 bases). The CDR3 has 17 residues. The germline V gene has CDR1 MNHNS and CDR2 SASEGT. Trimming took off 6 bases at V and 1 base at J, with 22 bases between the two ends. The CDR3 DNA reads TGTGCCAGCAGCCGAAACAGAGGGACTTCCAAATCCTACGAGCAGTACTTC. This encodes CASSRNRGTSKSYEQYF.

This clonotype was counted a few times. This CDR3 is CASSAFGLTDTQYF. CDR3 coding DNA: TGTGCCAGCAGTGCATTCGGTCTCACAGATACGCAGTATTTT. This sequence joins TRBV2 and TRBJ2-3; the D is unclear. Germline lookup yields CDR1 SNHLY and CDR2 FYNNEI. V was clipped by 4 bases and J by 2 bases, with 10 bases between them. CDR3 length: 14 amino acids. The full variable domain, completed using reference TRBV2 and TRBJ2-3, is EPEVTQTPSHQVTQMGQEVILRCVPISNHLYFYWYRQILGQKVEFLVSFYNNEISEKSEIFDDQFSVERPDGSNFTLKIRSTKLEDSAMYFCASSAFGLTDTQYFGPGTRLTVL.

This clonotype was detected ten times or more. This chain links TRBV4-2 with TRBJ1-1, with a possible D match to TRBD1 (6 bases). The CDR3 consists of 15 residues. The germline CDR1 and CDR2 sequences are LGHNA and YNFKEQ. Trimming cost V 1 base and J 6 bases, with 15 bases left between them. This CDR3 is CASSQGAGAGAEAFF. The CDR3 DNA is TGTGCCAGCAGCCAAGGCGCGGGGGCCGGCGCTGAAGCTTTCTTT.

This chain links TRBV20-1 with TRBJ1-2, with D perhaps TRBD1 (5 bases). The germline gives CDR1 DFQATT, CDR2 SNEGSKA (reference sequence). This CDR3 region has 11 residues. V lost 7 bases to trimming and J lost 5 bases, with 11 bases between them. CDR3 DNA sequence: TGCAGTGTTTCGACAGCGTATGGCTACACCTTC. Translation: CSVSTAYGYTF.

This clonotype was counted many times. The chain links TRBV12-3 or TRBV12-4 to TRBJ2-5; D remains ambiguous. V dropped 3 bases and J dropped 2 bases, with 10 bases sitting between them. The CDR3 sequence is 14 residues long. CDR3 bases: TGTGCCAGCAGTTTTCCGGAACTTCAAGAGACCCAGTACTTC. It specifies CASSFPELQETQYF.

This clonotype was observed many times. This chain links TRBV4-3 with TRBJ1-3, with unresolved D. The CDR3 length is 15 residues. Per the germline V gene, CDR1 is LGHNA and CDR2 is YSLEER. The V end lost 0 bases, the J end lost 2 bases, and 8 bases lay between the germline ends. The CDR3 loop is CASSQDYPTGNTIYF. The CDR3 region has the DNA TGCGCCAGCAGCCAAGATTATCCAACTGGAAACACCATATATTTT.

This clonotype was seen at least ten times. The genes are TRBV4-2 and TRBJ2-1; TRBD2 matches 8 bases. Germline lookup yields CDR1 LGHNA and CDR2 YNFKEQ. The V gene end was trimmed by 0 bases and the J gene end by 8 bases; junction bases not matched to a gene: 6. The CDR3 loop spans 15 amino acids. DNA for the CDR3: TGTGCCAGCAGCCAAGATGGGACTAGGGAGGATGAGCAGTTCTTC. Protein product: CASSQDGTREDEQFF.

The chain uses TRBV10-3 and TRBJ1-5; 8 bases map to TRBD1. Germline lookup yields CDR1 ENHRY and CDR2 SYGVKD. The V segment lost 3 bases and the J segment 7 bases; nucleotides outside the gene matches: 11. CDR3 length equals 16 residues. In DNA form, the CDR3 reads TGTGCCATCAGTGACTCGGTCGACAGGGGCGGCCAGCCCCAGCATTTT. This sequence encodes CAISDSVDRGGQPQHF.

V usage is TRBV20-1 and J usage is TRBJ2-3; no clear D gene. Trimming left V 6 bases short and J 3 bases short, with 13 bases between. The CDR3 loop spans 13 amino acids. Per germline, CDR1 DFQATT and CDR2 SNEGSKA (reference sequence). Here the CDR3 DNA reads TGCAGTGCCCCCACGAGTGGGACAGATACGCAGTATTTT. Translating gives CSAPTSGTDTQYF.

This clonotype showed up many times. The chain employs TRBV20-1 and TRBJ1-1; D might be TRBD1 (6 bases). The CDR3 covers 12 residues. Germline V gene lookup returns CDR1 DFQATT and CDR2 SNEGSKA (reference sequence). Trimming shortened V by 6 bases and J by 6 bases, and 14 bases separated the two germline ends. The CDR3 region is CSAPTGKSEAFF. The CDR3 DNA follows: TGCAGTGCACCTACAGGGAAGTCTGAAGCTTTCTTT.

The gene calls are TRBV20-1 and TRBJ2-3; 10 nucleotides agree with TRBD2. Germline CDR1 and CDR2: DFQATT and SNEGSKA (reference sequence). CDR3 length: 18 residues. The trim removed 2 bases at V and 0 bases at J, leaving 11 bases unmatched. The CDR3 here is CSARQLAGTRISTDTQYF. The CDR3 bases are TGCAGTGCTAGACAACTAGCGGGAACCCGAATTAGCACAGATACGCAGTATTTT.